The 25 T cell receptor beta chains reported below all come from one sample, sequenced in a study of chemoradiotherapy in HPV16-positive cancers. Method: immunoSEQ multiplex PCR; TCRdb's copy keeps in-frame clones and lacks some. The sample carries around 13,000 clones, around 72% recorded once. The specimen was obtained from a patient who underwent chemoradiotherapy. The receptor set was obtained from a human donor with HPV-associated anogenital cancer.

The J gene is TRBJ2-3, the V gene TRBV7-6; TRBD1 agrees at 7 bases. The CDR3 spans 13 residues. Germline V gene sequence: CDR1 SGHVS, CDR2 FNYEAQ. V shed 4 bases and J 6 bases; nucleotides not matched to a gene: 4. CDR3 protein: CASSSTGSDTQYF. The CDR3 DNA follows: TGTGCCAGCAGCTCGACAGGGTCGGATACGCAGTATTTT.

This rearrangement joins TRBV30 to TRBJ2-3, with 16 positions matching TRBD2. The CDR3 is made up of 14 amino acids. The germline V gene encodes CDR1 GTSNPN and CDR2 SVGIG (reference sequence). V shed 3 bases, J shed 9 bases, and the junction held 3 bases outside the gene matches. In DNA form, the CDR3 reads TGTGCCTGGAGGTGGGGACTAGCGGGAGGGACGCAGTATTTT. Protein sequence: CAWRWGLAGGTQYF.

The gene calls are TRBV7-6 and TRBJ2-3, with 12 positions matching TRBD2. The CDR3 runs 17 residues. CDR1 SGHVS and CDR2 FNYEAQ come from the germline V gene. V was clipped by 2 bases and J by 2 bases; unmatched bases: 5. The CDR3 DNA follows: TGTGCCAGCAGCTTACTAGCGGGAGGGCCCAACACAGATACGCAGTATTTT. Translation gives CASSLLAGGPNTDTQYF.

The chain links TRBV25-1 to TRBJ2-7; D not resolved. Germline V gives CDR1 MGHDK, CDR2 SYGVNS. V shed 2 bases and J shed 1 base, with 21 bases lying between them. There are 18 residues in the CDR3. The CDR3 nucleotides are TGTGCCAGCAGTGAACAAGGCGTAGCACAACATGGGTCCTACGAGCAGTACTTC. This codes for CASSEQGVAQHGSYEQYF.

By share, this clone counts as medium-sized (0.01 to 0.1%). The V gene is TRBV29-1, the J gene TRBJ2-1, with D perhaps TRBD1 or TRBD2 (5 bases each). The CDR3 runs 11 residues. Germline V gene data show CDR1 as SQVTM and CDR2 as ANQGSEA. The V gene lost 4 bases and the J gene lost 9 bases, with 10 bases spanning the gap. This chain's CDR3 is CSVGGDLEQFF. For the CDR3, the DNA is TGCAGCGTTGGTGGGGACCTTGAGCAGTTCTTC.

DNA for the CDR3: TGTGCCAGCAGTTTACGACAGGGGAACACTGAAGCTTTCTTT. Protein sequence: CASSLRQGNTEAFF. The chain has TRBV28 and TRBJ1-1; 7 nucleotides match TRBD1. CDR3 length equals 14 residues. The V gene's germline CDR1 is MDHEN and CDR2 SYDVKM. With V trimmed by 2 bases and J by 1 base, 1 base remained unmatched.

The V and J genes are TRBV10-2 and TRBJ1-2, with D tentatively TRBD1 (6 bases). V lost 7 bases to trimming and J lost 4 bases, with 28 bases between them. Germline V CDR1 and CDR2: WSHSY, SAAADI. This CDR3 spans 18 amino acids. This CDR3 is CASTGGSAPTGVAYGYTF. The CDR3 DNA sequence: TGCGCCAGCACTGGAGGATCGGCGCCGACAGGCGTCGCCTATGGCTACACCTTC.

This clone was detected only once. CDR3 DNA: TGTGCCAGCAGCTTAAATCTAGGACAAGAGACCCAGTACTTC. This gives the protein CASSLNLGQETQYF. The chain is built from TRBV7-2 and TRBJ2-5; no clear D gene. Deletions cut 2 bases from V and 2 bases from J, with 9 bases between. This CDR3 is 14 amino acids long. In germline, CDR1 is SGHTA, CDR2 FQGNSA.

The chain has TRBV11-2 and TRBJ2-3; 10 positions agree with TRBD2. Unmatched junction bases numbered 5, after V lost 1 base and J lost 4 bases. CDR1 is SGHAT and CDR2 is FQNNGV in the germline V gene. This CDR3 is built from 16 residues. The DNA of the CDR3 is TGTGCCAGCAGCTTAGCACTAGCGGGGACCGCAGATACGCAGTATTTT. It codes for CASSLALAGTADTQYF.

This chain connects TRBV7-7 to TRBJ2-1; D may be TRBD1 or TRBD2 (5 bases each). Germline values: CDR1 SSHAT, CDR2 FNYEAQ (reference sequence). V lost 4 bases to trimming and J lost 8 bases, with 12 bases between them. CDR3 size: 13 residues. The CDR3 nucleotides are TGTGCCAGCAGCTCCACCCTGGGGGATGAGCAGTTCTTC. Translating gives CASSSTLGDEQFF.

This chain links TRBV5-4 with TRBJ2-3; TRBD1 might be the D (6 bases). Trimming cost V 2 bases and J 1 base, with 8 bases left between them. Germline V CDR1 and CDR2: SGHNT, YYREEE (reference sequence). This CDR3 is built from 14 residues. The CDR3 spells CASSFQGRTDTQYF. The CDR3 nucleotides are TGTGCCAGCAGCTTTCAGGGGCGCACAGATACGCAGTATTTT. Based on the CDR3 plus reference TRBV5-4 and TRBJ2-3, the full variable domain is ETGVTQSPTHLIKTRGQQVTLRCSSQSGHNTVSWYQQALGQGPQFIFQYYREEENGRGNFPPRFSGLQFPNYSSELNVNALELDDSALYLCASSFQGRTDTQYFGPGTRLTVL.

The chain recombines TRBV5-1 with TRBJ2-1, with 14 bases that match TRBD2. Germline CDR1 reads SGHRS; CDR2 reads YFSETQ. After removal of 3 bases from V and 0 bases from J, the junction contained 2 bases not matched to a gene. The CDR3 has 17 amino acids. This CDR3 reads CASSSGLAGVSYNEQFF. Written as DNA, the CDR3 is TGCGCCAGCAGCTCGGGACTAGCGGGAGTCTCCTACAATGAGCAGTTCTTC.

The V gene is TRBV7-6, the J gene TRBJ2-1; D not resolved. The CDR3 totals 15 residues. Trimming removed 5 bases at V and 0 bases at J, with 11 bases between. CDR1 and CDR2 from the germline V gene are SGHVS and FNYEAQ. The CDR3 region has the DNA TGTGCCAGCAGCCTTTCCTTCAGCTCCTACAATGAGCAGTTCTTC. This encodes CASSLSFSSYNEQFF.

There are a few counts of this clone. Here the CDR3 DNA reads TGTGCCAGCGGGCTGGTCTCCTACAATGAGCAGTTCTTC. Translated, it gives CASGLVSYNEQFF. The chain couples TRBV27 to TRBJ2-1; D gene ambiguous. The CDR3 loop spans 13 amino acids. CDR1 is MNHEY and CDR2 is SMNVEV in the germline V gene (reference sequence). V was cut by 8 bases and J by 0 bases, with 8 bases left in between.

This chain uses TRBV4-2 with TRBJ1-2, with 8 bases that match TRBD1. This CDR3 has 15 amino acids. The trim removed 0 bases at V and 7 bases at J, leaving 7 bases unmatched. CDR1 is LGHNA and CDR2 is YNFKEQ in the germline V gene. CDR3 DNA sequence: TGTGCCAGCAGCCAAGATGACAGGGGCGTTCTTGGCTACACCTTC. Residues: CASSQDDRGVLGYTF.

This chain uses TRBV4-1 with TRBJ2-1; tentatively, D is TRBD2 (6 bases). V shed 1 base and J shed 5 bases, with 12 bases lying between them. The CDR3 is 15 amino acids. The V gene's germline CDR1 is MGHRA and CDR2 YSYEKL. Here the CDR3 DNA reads TGCGCCAGCAGCCAAGTCGGACCGGGAGACAATGAGCAGTTCTTC. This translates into CASSQVGPGDNEQFF.

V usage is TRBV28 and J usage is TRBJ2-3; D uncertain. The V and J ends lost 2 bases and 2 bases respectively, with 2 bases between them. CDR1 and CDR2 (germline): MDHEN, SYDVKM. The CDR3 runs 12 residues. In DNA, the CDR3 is TGTGCCAGCAGTTTAACCACAGATACGCAGTATTTT. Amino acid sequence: CASSLTTDTQYF.

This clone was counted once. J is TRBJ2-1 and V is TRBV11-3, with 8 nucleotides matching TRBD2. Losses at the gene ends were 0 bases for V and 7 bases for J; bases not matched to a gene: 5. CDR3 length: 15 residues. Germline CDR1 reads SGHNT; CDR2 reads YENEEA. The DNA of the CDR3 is TGTGCCAGCAGCTTAGATGGGACTAGTGTTAATGAGCAGTTCTTC. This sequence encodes CASSLDGTSVNEQFF.

CDR3 protein: CASSLLAGAQETQYF. CDR3 sequence (DNA): TGTGCCAGCAGCCTACTAGCGGGAGCTCAAGAGACCCAGTACTTC. J is TRBJ2-5 and V is TRBV7-7; TRBD2 agrees at 11 bases. Germline lookup yields CDR1 SSHAT and CDR2 FNYEAQ (reference sequence). The CDR3 is 15 amino acids. The ends lost 5 bases at V and 2 bases at J; junction bases unmatched: 4.

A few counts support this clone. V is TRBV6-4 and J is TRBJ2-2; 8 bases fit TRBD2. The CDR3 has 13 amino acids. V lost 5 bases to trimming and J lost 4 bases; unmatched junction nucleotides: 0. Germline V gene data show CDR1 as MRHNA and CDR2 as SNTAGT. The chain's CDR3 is CASSSGSTGELFF. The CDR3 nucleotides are TGTGCCAGCAGTAGCGGGAGCACCGGGGAGCTGTTTTTT.

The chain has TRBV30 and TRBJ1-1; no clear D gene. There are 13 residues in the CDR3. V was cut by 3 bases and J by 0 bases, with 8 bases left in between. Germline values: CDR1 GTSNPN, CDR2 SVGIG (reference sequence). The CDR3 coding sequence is TGTGCCTGGAGACAGATTGTGAACACTGAAGCTTTCTTT. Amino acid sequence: CAWRQIVNTEAFF.

The CDR3 loop is CAINQGQGISYEQYF. CDR3 bases: TGTGCCATCAACCAGGGACAGGGTATTTCCTACGAGCAGTACTTC. V gene TRBV10-3 combines with J gene TRBJ2-7; 9 bases line up with TRBD1. Trimming at V came to 7 bases and at J to 1 base, leaving 8 bases not matched to a gene. The CDR3 spans 15 residues. Per germline, CDR1 ENHRY and CDR2 SYGVKD.

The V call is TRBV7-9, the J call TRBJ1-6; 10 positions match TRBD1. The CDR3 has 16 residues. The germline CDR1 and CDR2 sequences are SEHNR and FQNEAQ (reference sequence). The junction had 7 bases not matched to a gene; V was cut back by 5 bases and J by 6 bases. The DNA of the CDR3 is TGTGCCAGCAGCCTGGGGACAGGGGACATTAATTCACCCCTCCACTTT. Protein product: CASSLGTGDINSPLHF.

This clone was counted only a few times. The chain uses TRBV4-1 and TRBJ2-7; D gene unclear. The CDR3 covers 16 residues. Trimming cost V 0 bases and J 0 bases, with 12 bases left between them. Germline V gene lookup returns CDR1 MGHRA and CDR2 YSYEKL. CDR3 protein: CASSQEIGYGSYEQYF. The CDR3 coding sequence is TGCGCCAGCAGCCAAGAAATCGGGTACGGCTCCTACGAGCAGTACTTC.

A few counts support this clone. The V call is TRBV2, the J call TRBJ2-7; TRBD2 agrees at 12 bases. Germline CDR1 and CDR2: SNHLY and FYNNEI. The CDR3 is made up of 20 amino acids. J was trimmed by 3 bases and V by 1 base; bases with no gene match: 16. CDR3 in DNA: TGTGCCAGCAGTGAAGGTAGTGGACTAGCGGGGAACGAGTTTAACTACGAGCAGTACTTC. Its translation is CASSEGSGLAGNEFNYEQYF.